One and the same sample provided the 8 T cell receptor beta chains below, sequenced in a study of early T cells in non-severe SARS-CoV-2 infection. MiXCR was run by TCRdb on the 5' RACE reads, yielding one entry per CDR3 protein. This sample has roughly 80,000 distinct CDR3 sequences, with 5.5% to 7.5% found just once. The sequencing input was whole blood. All receptors derive from an adult who was a healthcare worker with PCR-confirmed SARS-CoV-2 infection or an uninfected control (not recorded which).

This clonotype was observed many times. The chain employs TRBV20-1 and TRBJ2-7; D tentatively fits TRBD1 or TRBD2 (5 bases each). CDR1 DFQATT and CDR2 SNEGSKA come from the germline V gene (reference sequence). This CDR3 spans 12 amino acids. V was pared by 6 bases and J by 6 bases, with 15 bases between. The CDR3 DNA reads TGCAGTGCGAGGGACCGCTTTGTCGAGCAGTACTTC. Amino acid sequence: CSARDRFVEQYF.

This clonotype was seen many times. The chain has TRBV4-3 and TRBJ2-4, with 11 bases matching TRBD2. The V segment lost 1 base and the J segment 0 bases; nucleotides outside the gene matches: 8. The V gene's germline CDR1 is LGHNA and CDR2 YSLEER. This CDR3 comprises 19 residues. The CDR3 protein is CASSQVVAGGDLAKNIQYF. The CDR3 nucleotides read TGCGCCAGCAGCCAAGTCGTAGCGGGAGGGGACCTAGCCAAAAACATTCAGTACTTC.

The chain recombines TRBV18 with TRBJ1-1, with 9 bases aligning to TRBD1. The germline V gene encodes CDR1 KGHSH and CDR2 LQKENI. V was clipped by 3 bases and J by 3 bases; unmatched bases: 5. The CDR3 has 15 amino acids. The CDR3 protein is CASSPIRQGDTEAFF. CDR3 sequence (DNA): TGTGCCAGCTCACCGATCCGACAGGGGGACACTGAAGCTTTCTTT.

As to this clonotype: With a much larger clone just one base away, this may be a read error. The chain has TRBV20-1 and TRBJ2-5, with D tentatively TRBD2 (5 bases). Germline values: CDR1 DFQATT, CDR2 SNEGSKA (reference sequence). The CDR3 loop spans 14 amino acids. CDR3 nucleotide sequence: TGCGGTGCTCCGAGCAGCGGTAACCAAGAGACCCAGTACTTC. Translated: CGAPSSGNQETQYF.

This clonotype was counted a few times. The chain is built from TRBV5-1 and TRBJ2-1; D remains unclear. CDR1 is SGHRS, CDR2 YFSETQ, per germline. The CDR3 has 20 residues. V was shortened by 1 base and J by 1 base, with 24 bases between the two germline ends. The CDR3 spells CASSLRHPIASTGSYNEQFF. CDR3 in DNA: TGCGCCAGCAGCTTGAGGCACCCCATCGCCTCAACTGGGTCCTACAATGAGCAGTTCTTC.

This clonotype has more than one count but fewer than ten. The chain combines TRBV6-4 with TRBJ2-2; TRBD2 is a possible D gene (6 bases). CDR3 length equals 16 residues. V was pared by 3 bases and J by 3 bases, with 14 bases between. Per the germline V gene, CDR1 is MRHNA and CDR2 is SNTAGT. CDR3 nucleotides: TGTGCCAGCAGTGATAGGCGGCGGGGTGACACCGGGGAGCTGTTTTTT. The encoded protein is CASSDRRRGDTGELFF.

This clonotype was detected ten times or more. The rearrangement links TRBV28 to TRBJ2-1; D ambiguous. V shed 5 bases and J shed 4 bases, with 18 bases lying between them. CDR1 and CDR2 from the germline V gene are MDHEN and SYDVKM. This CDR3 comprises 16 residues. CDR3 in DNA: TGTGCCAGCAGTCCTCCGGACGCGATGGGGTACAATGAGCAGTTCTTC. Protein product: CASSPPDAMGYNEQFF.

J is TRBJ2-6 and V is TRBV7-2; the D call may be TRBD1 or TRBD2 (5 bases each). The ends were cut back, 5 bases at V and 0 bases at J, with 14 bases in the middle. The CDR3 totals 17 residues. Germline loops: CDR1 SGHTA, CDR2 FQGNSA. CDR3 sequence reads: CASSPRGPSSGANVLTF. The CDR3 DNA sequence: TGTGCCAGCAGCCCCCGGGGACCTAGCTCTGGGGCCAACGTCCTGACTTTC.